These 9 T cell receptor beta chains were sequenced from one sample in a study of blood T cell repertoires in COVID-19. Here immunoSEQ multiplex PCR was the method, and the copy in TCRdb shows in-frame clones only, minus some. The top ten clones hold around an eighth of a sample with about 240,000 clones, about 81% of them seen once. The source material was peripheral blood. These receptor sequences come from a woman aged 55-75 years with active or convalescent COVID-19.

This chain joins TRBV6-6 and TRBJ1-1; no reliable D call. V lost 6 bases and J 6 bases, leaving 5 bases between the germline ends. Germline assignment: CDR1 MNHNY and CDR2 SVGAGI (reference sequence). CDR3 length equals 10 residues. CDR3 sequence: CASRRAEAFF. CDR3 in DNA: TGTGCCAGCAGGAGGGCTGAAGCTTTCTTT.

This chain links TRBV4-1 with TRBJ2-5; a possible D gene is TRBD1 (5 bases). The length of the CDR3 is 15 residues. The V and J ends lost 3 bases and 2 bases respectively, with 13 bases between them. CDR1 is MGHRA and CDR2 is YSYEKL in the germline V gene. The CDR3 region is CASSHVPGFQETQYF. The CDR3, as DNA: TGCGCCAGCAGCCATGTACCAGGGTTTCAAGAGACCCAGTACTTC.

In its sample, this clone was seen once. The chain couples TRBV27 to TRBJ2-1, with no clear D. CDR1 is MNHEY, CDR2 SMNVEV, per germline (reference sequence). CDR3 length equals 13 residues. Trimming pared 5 bases from V and 8 bases from J, leaving 13 bases between. The CDR3 DNA is TGTGCCAGCAGTGATCTAGTCCTGGATGAGCAGTTCTTC. Its translation: CASSDLVLDEQFF.

V is TRBV29-1 and J is TRBJ1-3; D gene uncertain. Germline loops: CDR1 SQVTM, CDR2 ANQGSEA. This CDR3 is 11 amino acids long. V lost 5 bases and J lost 4, with 6 bases in between. The CDR3 here is CSVREGNTIYF. The CDR3, as DNA: TGCAGCGTTCGAGAGGGAAACACCATATATTTT.

The chain uses TRBV13 and TRBJ1-5, with TRBD1 as a possible D gene (5 bases). This CDR3 spans 15 amino acids. The germline gives CDR1 PRHDT, CDR2 FYEKMQ (reference sequence). Trimming took off 6 bases at V and 5 bases at J, with 17 bases between the two ends. CDR3 nucleotide sequence: TGTGCCAGCAGGTCCCGGGGGTGGAGGGATCAGCCCCAGCATTTT. Translation: CASRSRGWRDQPQHF.

The chain combines TRBV21-1 with TRBJ1-2. TRBV21-1 is given as a pseudogene. The CDR3 loop spans 13 amino acids. The CDR3 loop is CASSKGGARSYTF. CDR3 nucleotide sequence: TGTGCCAGCAGCAAAGGCGGCGCACGGAGCTACACCTTC.

V usage is TRBV9 and J usage is TRBJ1-3; possible D gene TRBD1, 6 bases. Germline V gene lookup returns CDR1 SGDLS and CDR2 YYNGEE. V dropped 0 bases and J dropped 4 bases, with 11 bases sitting between them. The CDR3 loop spans 15 amino acids. The CDR3 protein is CASSVEIGTGNTIYF. For the CDR3, the DNA is TGTGCCAGCAGCGTAGAGATAGGGACAGGAAACACCATATATTTT.

CDR3 loop: CASSLGQGALEAFF. As DNA, the CDR3 is TGTGCCAGCTCACTGGGACAGGGGGCTCTGGAAGCTTTCTTT. The chain carries TRBV18 and TRBJ1-1, with TRBD1 matching over 12 bases. Looked up from germline, CDR1 is KGHSH and CDR2 is LQKENI. The CDR3 is 14 residues long. V lost 4 bases and J lost 8; bases outside the gene matches: 5.

The chain employs TRBV7-9 and TRBJ1-4; 7 bases match TRBD1. Trimming at V came to 2 bases and at J to 3 bases, leaving 6 bases not matched to a gene. Germline-derived CDR1 and CDR2 are SEHNR and FQNEAQ (reference sequence). The CDR3 spans 16 residues. The CDR3 sequence is CASSLRQGRPNEKLFF. CDR3 in DNA: TGTGCCAGCAGCTTAAGACAGGGACGTCCTAATGAAAAACTGTTTTTT.